The sequence of this T cell receptor (beta chain) was determined in a study of T cells in Graves' hyperthyroidism and ophthalmopathy. Findings and caveats of the study: Ophthalmopathy and stable hyperthyroidism were told apart by a 13 V-J model. Most clonotypes expanded in the thyroid (above 0.001) were also present in blood. It was a median around 6 months before onset that the model predicted ophthalmopathy.

This clonotype has a handful of counts. Antigen unknown. Regions amplified from RNA transcripts were the TCR beta CDR3 regions. The HTBI primer set drove a first-round RT-PCR of the TCR CDR3. TCRdb processed the multiplex PCR reads anew with MiXCR; each CDR3 protein has one entry. The sample holds about 570,000 distinct CDR3 sequences, roughly 50% seen once. Clinical symptoms, serum thyroxine and TRAb, thyroid ultrasound and orbital computed tomography were used for the diagnoses. The CDR3 length is 13 residues. V was pared by 10 bases and J by 0 bases, with 12 bases between. Germline-derived CDR1 and CDR2 are MGHDK and SYGVNS.

Sequencing was performed on peripheral blood or thyroid tissue (not recorded which). The chain couples TRBV25-1 to TRBJ2-5; D call uncertain. This TCR was sampled from an adult woman with Graves' disease, either hyperthyroidism or ophthalmopathy (not recorded which). Written as DNA, the CDR3 is TGTGCCATCGAAGGAGACTACCAAGAGACCCAGTACTTC. As protein: CAIEGDYQETQYF.